This T cell receptor beta chain is drawn from a study of T cell responses to AZD1222 COVID-19 vaccine (dated by TCRdb to the early 2020s). At the level of the whole study: AZD1222 recipients given second doses at about 4 weeks or at about 12 weeks were pooled, since spike-specific TCR depth and breadth were not found to differ between the two schedules. TCR sequencing covered 230 to 250 trial participants: roughly 200 given two doses of AZD1222 and 26 given two doses of MenACWY control vaccine. Enrollment into the trials was organized by age into subgroups of 18-55, 56-69 and 70-plus years, and those subgroups contained around 150, 28 and 57 TCR-sequenced participants, respectively.

The time point tag for this specimen amounts to: baseline before first vaccination. Vaccinee samples were obtained from the UK trials COV001 and COV002, which included a single-blind randomized controlled phase 2/3 trial of AZD1222 (ChAdOx1 nCoV-19) in healthy adults. Trial participant PBMC samples were collected at day 0 and day 28 after the second dose for TCRbeta chain sequencing. The full study reports these points: Participants were mostly white British, with more females than males. The authors suggested clonal diversity may have been underestimated. The 56-69-year group was small, and its depth increase did not reach significance, likely because of low power. Epitopes outside the regions mutated in the B.1.351 and B.1.1.7 variants were reportedly recognized by nearly half of the unique spike-specific TCRs. Because no day 14 peak-response samples were available, the repertoires could be characterized only after the peak T cell response. Vaccine-associated CD4 TCRs spanned the whole spike protein, with dominant responses in regions 160-218 and 743-854. Conclusions about previously exposed vaccinees were limited because only a handful of AZD1222 recipients were SARS-CoV-2 seropositive at baseline. Spike-specific TCR breadth and depth rose significantly after two AZD1222 doses compared with day 0 and with MenACWY recipients.

Note on this clone: It lacks a known antigen. No quality values exist for individual bases; no much larger clone is one base distant.

The germline V gene supplies CDR1 MGHDK and CDR2 SYGVNS. Deletion took 4 bases off V and 5 bases off J, with a span of 8 bases between the germline ends. From the cysteine up to the phenylalanine, the CDR3 has a length of 12 residues. Only CDR3 DNA remains: 36 bases, in frame from the first base. The CDR3 regions of human TCRbeta chains were subjected to immunosequencing. On the authors' methods: TCRs in the repertoires were compared against a reference library of SARS-CoV-2-specific TCRs that had been generated with the MIRA antigen-specificity platform. Breadth was defined as the fraction of unique TCRs that were SARS-CoV-2-associated. Depth was defined as the fraction of total T cells that were SARS-CoV-2-associated. Each spike-specific TCR was assigned to its reactive spike region and to a CD4 or CD8 class using the MIRA data. Log10-transformed breadth and depth values were compared by one-way ANOVA with Sidak's multiple comparisons tests. What TCRdb holds here is the immuneACCESS table cut down to in-frame rearrangements. Part of the clones is not present; checked against another copy, under half of the missing clones reflect an unresolved V gene, and the others are unexplained. V and J calls plus clone size are reproduced from that table; the DNA served to infer D and trimming. Within this sample are over 120,000 clones, with 80% to 95% of them counted one time only. The ten largest clonotypes hold under 4.5% of the sample.

Sequencing used peripheral blood, obtained on day 0 of AZD1222 vaccination. This receptor chain uses TRBV25-1 and TRBJ1-2, with the identity of the D gene unclear. The TCR originated in an adult in good health. The nucleotide sequence is TGTGCCAGCAGTGCCAGCAGATATGGCTACACCTTC. Its protein reads: CASSASRYGYTF.